The 17 T cell receptor beta chains below come from one sample, sequenced in a study of T cell responses to AZD1222 COVID-19 vaccine. The assay was immunoSEQ multiplex PCR, and TCRdb's table has in-frame clones only and misses some. Among over 95,000 clones listed, approximately 90% were seen once. The source was peripheral blood, collected on day 0 of AZD1222 vaccination. These receptors were collected from an adult in good health.

The chain has TRBV6-2 or TRBV6-3 and TRBJ2-1; TRBD2 might be the D (6 bases). Germline V CDR1 and CDR2: MNHEY, SVGEGT. The CDR3 is made up of 16 amino acids. V dropped 2 bases and J dropped 7 bases, with 18 bases sitting between them. As DNA, the CDR3 is TGTGCCAGCAGTTACCCCCCCAGCCCACGGGGGAATGAGCAGTTCTTC. Residues: CASSYPPSPRGNEQFF.

This clone was seen only a few times. The J gene is TRBJ1-6, the V gene TRBV6-2 or TRBV6-3; a weak D match, TRBD1 (5 bases). The germline V and J ends were trimmed by 5 bases and 7 bases, with 6 bases remaining between them. The CDR3 totals 12 residues. Germline V CDR1 and CDR2: MNHEY, SVGEGT. In DNA, the CDR3 is TGTGCCAGCAGTGCAGGGAATTCACCCCTCCACTTT. It translates to CASSAGNSPLHF.

The chain is built from TRBV6-5 and TRBJ2-3; D is possibly TRBD1 (6 bases). Germline V gene lookup returns CDR1 MNHEY and CDR2 SVGAGI. V shed 5 bases and J shed 4 bases, with 10 bases lying between them. The CDR3 covers 13 residues. The CDR3 DNA sequence: TGTGCCAGCAGTCCCCCAGGGGCAGATACGCAGTATTTT. Amino acid sequence: CASSPPGADTQYF.

The chain employs TRBV5-4 and TRBJ1-1, with a weak D call TRBD1 (5 bases). V gave up 4 bases and J gave up 7 bases, with 14 bases separating them. The germline gives CDR1 SGHNT, CDR2 YYREEE (reference sequence). The CDR3 contains 13 residues. The CDR3 DNA sequence: TGTGCCAGCAGCACAGGACACGCGAATGAAGCTTTCTTT. Translation: CASSTGHANEAFF.

The chain combines TRBV7-2 with TRBJ2-5; 13 bases agree with TRBD2. The ends lost 3 bases at V and 5 bases at J; junction bases unmatched: 15. The CDR3 consists of 19 residues. The germline gives CDR1 SGHTA, CDR2 FQGNSA. CDR3 in amino acids: CASSFGLAGAGAQVETQYF. DNA for the CDR3: TGTGCCAGCAGCTTCGGACTAGCGGGGGCGGGGGCTCAAGTGGAGACCCAGTACTTC.

The chain is built from TRBV11-1 and TRBJ2-1; possibly TRBD1 for D (6 bases). The CDR3 extends over 13 amino acids. Germline V gene lookup returns CDR1 SGHAT and CDR2 FQDESV (reference sequence). V was cut by 3 bases and J by 7 bases, with 10 bases left in between. The CDR3 nucleotides are TGTGCCAGCAGCTTCGGACAGCAGAATGAGCAGTTCTTC. Residues: CASSFGQQNEQFF.

The CDR3 loop is CASSANSEESGGPYNEQFF. CDR3 nucleotide sequence: TGTGCCAGCAGCGCTAATTCAGAGGAAAGCGGGGGCCCCTACAATGAGCAGTTCTTC. This chain joins TRBV28 and TRBJ2-1; 8 nucleotides line up with TRBD2. The germline gives CDR1 MDHEN, CDR2 SYDVKM. V shed 6 bases and J 2 bases; nucleotides not matched to a gene: 18. The CDR3 extends over 19 amino acids. Full variable domain (outside the CDR3, taken from reference TRBV28 and TRBJ2-1): DVKVTQSSRYLVKRTGEKVFLECVQDMDHENMFWYRQDPGLGLRLIYFSYDVKMKEKGDIPEGYSVSREKKERFSLILESASTNQTSMYLCASSANSEESGGPYNEQFFGPGTRLTVL.

The genes are TRBV2 and TRBJ1-3; D is unresolved. V lost 9 bases and J lost 3, with 21 bases in between. Germline CDR1 and CDR2: SNHLY and FYNNEI. The CDR3 extends over 16 amino acids. CDR3 nucleotides: TGTGCCAGTAGAGACACAGCTCCGTCAGGTGGAAACACCATATATTTT. It specifies CASRDTAPSGGNTIYF.

The V call is TRBV5-5, the J call TRBJ2-2; 7 positions match TRBD1. V was clipped by 3 bases and J by 0 bases; unmatched bases: 8. CDR3 length equals 17 residues. Germline CDR1 SGHKS, CDR2 YYEKEE (reference sequence). The CDR3 sequence is CASSWSGQASNTGELFF. The CDR3 DNA reads TGTGCCAGCAGCTGGTCCGGACAGGCCTCGAACACCGGGGAGCTGTTTTTT.

The rearrangement uses TRBV30 and TRBJ1-2; TRBD1 agrees at 8 bases. In germline, CDR1 is GTSNPN, CDR2 SVGIG (reference sequence). Trimming removed 1 base from V and 8 bases from J; junction bases left unmatched: 3. The CDR3 is 12 residues long. CDR3 loop: CAWSAGGSGYTF. In DNA, the CDR3 is TGTGCCTGGAGTGCAGGGGGCAGCGGCTACACCTTC.

This chain connects TRBV4-2 to TRBJ2-7, with D possibly TRBD1 on 5 matching bases. This CDR3 region has 17 residues. Germline CDR1 LGHNA, CDR2 YNFKEQ. V was trimmed by 1 base and J by 0 bases, leaving 16 bases between them. The CDR3 protein is CASSQAAAQGISYEQYF. The CDR3 region has the DNA TGTGCCAGCAGCCAAGCCGCCGCCCAGGGCATCTCCTACGAGCAGTACTTC.

The J gene is TRBJ2-7, the V gene TRBV5-1; 8 bases are shared with TRBD1. The V gene end was trimmed by 2 bases and the J gene end by 4 bases; junction bases not matched to a gene: 8. The length of the CDR3 is 15 residues. From germline, CDR1 is SGHRS and CDR2 YFSETQ. The CDR3 nucleotides are TGCGCCAGCAGCTTCGACAGGGGAGCGTGGTACGAGCAGTACTTC. The encoded protein is CASSFDRGAWYEQYF.

The chain uses TRBV7-9 and TRBJ2-7; 9 nucleotides agree with TRBD1. After removal of 6 bases from V and 3 bases from J, the junction contained 6 bases not matched to a gene. In germline, CDR1 is SEHNR, CDR2 FQNEAQ (reference sequence). The CDR3 runs to 14 residues. For the CDR3, the DNA is TGTGCCAGCAGTAGGACAGGGGACGTCTACGAGCAGTACTTC. This gives the protein CASSRTGDVYEQYF.

The chain joins TRBV3-1 (or the pseudogene TRBV3-2) to TRBJ2-7, with D possibly TRBD2 on 6 matching bases. Germline values: CDR1 LGHDT, CDR2 YNNKEL (reference sequence). The V and J ends lost 1 base and 1 base respectively, with 8 bases between them. The CDR3 consists of 14 residues. The chain's CDR3 is CASSQGGVSYEQYF. CDR3 in DNA: TGTGCCAGCAGCCAAGGGGGGGTATCCTACGAGCAGTACTTC.

This rearrangement joins TRBV27 to TRBJ2-2; D is uncertain. V was clipped by 0 bases and J by 4 bases, with 3 bases between them. The CDR3 consists of 13 residues. The germline CDR1 and CDR2 sequences are MNHEY and SMNVEV (reference sequence). CDR3 protein: CASSLSFTGELFF. In DNA, the CDR3 is TGTGCCAGCAGTTTATCGTTCACCGGGGAGCTGTTTTTT.

The CDR3 sequence: CASSLMAYEQYF. The CDR3 nucleotides read TGTGCCAGCAGTTTAATGGCCTACGAGCAGTACTTC. The V call is TRBV12-3 or TRBV12-4, the J call TRBJ2-7; D not certain. The CDR3 extends over 12 amino acids. V lost 2 bases, J lost 2 bases, and 4 bases lay in between.

The rearrangement links TRBV4-1 to TRBJ2-4; 8 bases are a match to TRBD1. This CDR3 is built from 14 residues. CDR1 is MGHRA and CDR2 is YSYEKL in the germline V gene. The trim removed 3 bases at V and 3 bases at J, leaving 1 base unmatched. The CDR3 protein is CASSHGQGKNIQYF. CDR3 coding DNA: TGCGCCAGCAGCCACGGACAGGGCAAAAACATTCAGTACTTC.